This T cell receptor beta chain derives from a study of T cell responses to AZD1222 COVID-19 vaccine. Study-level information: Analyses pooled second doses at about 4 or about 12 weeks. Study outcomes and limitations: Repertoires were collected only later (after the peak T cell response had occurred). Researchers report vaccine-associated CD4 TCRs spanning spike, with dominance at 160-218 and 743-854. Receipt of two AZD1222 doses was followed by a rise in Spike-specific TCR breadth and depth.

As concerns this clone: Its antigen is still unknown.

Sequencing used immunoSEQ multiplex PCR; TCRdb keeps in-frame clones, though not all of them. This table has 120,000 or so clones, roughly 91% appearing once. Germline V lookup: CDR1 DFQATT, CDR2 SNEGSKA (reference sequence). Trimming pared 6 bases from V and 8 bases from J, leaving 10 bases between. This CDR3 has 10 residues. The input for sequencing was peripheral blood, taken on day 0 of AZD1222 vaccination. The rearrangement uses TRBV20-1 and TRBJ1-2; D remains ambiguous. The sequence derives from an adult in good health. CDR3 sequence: CSAPGGGYTF. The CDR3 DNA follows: TGCAGTGCCCCGGGCGGCGGCTACACCTTC.